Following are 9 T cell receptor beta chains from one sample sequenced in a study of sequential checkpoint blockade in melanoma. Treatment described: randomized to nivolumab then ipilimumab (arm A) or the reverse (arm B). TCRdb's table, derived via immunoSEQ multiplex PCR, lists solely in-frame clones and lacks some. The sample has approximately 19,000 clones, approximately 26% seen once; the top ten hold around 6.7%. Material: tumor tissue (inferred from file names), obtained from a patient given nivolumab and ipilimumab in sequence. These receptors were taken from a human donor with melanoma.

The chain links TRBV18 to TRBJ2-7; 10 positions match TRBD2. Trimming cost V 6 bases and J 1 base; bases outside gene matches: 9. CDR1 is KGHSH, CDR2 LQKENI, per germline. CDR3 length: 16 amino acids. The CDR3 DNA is TGTGCCAGCTCTCCCATTACTAGCGGGATTTCCTACGAGCAGTACTTC. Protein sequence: CASSPITSGISYEQYF.

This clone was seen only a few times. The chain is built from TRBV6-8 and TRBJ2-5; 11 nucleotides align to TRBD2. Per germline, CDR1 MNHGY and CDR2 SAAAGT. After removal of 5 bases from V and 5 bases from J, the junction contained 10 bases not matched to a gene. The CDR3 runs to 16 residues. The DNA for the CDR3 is TGTGCCAGCAGTCCTGGACTAGCGGGCGGGTCGGAGACCCAGTACTTC. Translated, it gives CASSPGLAGGSETQYF.

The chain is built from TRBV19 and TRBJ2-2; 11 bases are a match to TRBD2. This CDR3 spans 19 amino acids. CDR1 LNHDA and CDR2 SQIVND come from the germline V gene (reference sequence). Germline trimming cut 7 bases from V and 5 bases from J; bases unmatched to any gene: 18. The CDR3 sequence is CASKGIAGTSGSSTGELFF. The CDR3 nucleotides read TGTGCCAGTAAGGGTATAGCGGGTACTAGCGGGAGTAGTACCGGGGAGCTGTTTTTT. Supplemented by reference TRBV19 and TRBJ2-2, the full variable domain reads DGGITQSPKYLFRKEGQNVTLSCEQNLNHDAMYWYRQDPGQGLRLIYYSQIVNDFQKGDIAEGYSVSREKKESFPLTVTSAQKNPTAFYLCASKGIAGTSGSSTGELFFGEGSRLTVL.

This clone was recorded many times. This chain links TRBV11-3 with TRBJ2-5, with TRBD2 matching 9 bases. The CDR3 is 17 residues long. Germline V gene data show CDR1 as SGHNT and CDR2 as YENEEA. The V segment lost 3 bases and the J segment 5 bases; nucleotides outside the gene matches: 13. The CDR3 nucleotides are TGTGCCAGCAGCTTTGGGACTAGCCACCAGGGTAGGGAGACCCAGTACTTC. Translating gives CASSFGTSHQGRETQYF.

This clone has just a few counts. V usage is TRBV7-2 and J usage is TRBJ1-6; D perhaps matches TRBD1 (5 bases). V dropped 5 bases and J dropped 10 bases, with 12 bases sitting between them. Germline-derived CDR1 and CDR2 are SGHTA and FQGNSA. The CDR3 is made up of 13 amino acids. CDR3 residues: CASSPARGSPLHF. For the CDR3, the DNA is TGTGCCAGCAGCCCAGCTCGGGGGTCACCCCTCCACTTT.

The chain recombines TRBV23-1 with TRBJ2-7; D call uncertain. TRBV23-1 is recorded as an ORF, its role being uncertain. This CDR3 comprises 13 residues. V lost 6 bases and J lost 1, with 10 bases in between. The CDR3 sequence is CASSSGRSYEQYF. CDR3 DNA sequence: TGCGCCAGCAGCTCCGGACGGTCCTACGAGCAGTACTTC.

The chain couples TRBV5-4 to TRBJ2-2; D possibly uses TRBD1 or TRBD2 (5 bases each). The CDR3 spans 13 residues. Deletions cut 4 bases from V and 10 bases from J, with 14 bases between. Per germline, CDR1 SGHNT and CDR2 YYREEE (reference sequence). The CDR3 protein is CASSQRDGLELFF. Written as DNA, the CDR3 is TGTGCCAGCAGCCAAAGGGACGGCCTGGAGCTGTTTTTT.

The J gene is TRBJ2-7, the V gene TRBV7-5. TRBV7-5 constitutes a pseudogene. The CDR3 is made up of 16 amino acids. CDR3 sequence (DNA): TGTGCCAGCAGCTTCCTCGGGGGACAAAGCTCCTACGAGCAGTACTTC. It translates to CASSFLGGQSSYEQYF.

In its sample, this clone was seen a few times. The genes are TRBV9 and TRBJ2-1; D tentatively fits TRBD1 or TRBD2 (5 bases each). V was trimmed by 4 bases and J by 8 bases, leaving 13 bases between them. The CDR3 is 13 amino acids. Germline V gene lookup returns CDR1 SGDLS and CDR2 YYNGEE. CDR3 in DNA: TGTGCCAGCAGCCTCAGGGAGAGGGATGAGCAGTTCTTC. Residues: CASSLRERDEQFF.